The 15 T cell receptor beta chains below come from one sample, sequenced in a study of blood T cell repertoires in COVID-19. Produced via immunoSEQ multiplex PCR; TCRdb's table is partial and in-frame only. The data contain about 240,000 clones, 81% of them singletons. The sample consisted of peripheral blood. These receptors were collected from a woman at least 80 years old with COVID-19, enrolled during active disease.

The chain combines TRBV28 with TRBJ1-6; D is undetermined. This CDR3 region has 13 residues. Germline V gene lookup returns CDR1 MDHEN and CDR2 SYDVKM. V lost 5 bases to trimming and J lost 6 bases, with 8 bases between them. CDR3 bases: TGTGCCAGCAGTCTACCCTTTAATTCACCCCTCCACTTT. Encoded protein: CASSLPFNSPLHF. The full variable domain, rest sourced from reference TRBV28 and TRBJ1-6, is DVKVTQSSRYLVKRTGEKVFLECVQDMDHENMFWYRQDPGLGLRLIYFSYDVKMKEKGDIPEGYSVSREKKERFSLILESASTNQTSMYLCASSLPFNSPLHFGNGTRLTVT.

The genes are TRBV9 and TRBJ2-5; 8 positions agree with TRBD1. The ends lost 4 bases at V and 2 bases at J; junction bases unmatched: 10. This CDR3 region has 16 residues. The germline V gene has CDR1 SGDLS and CDR2 YYNGEE. In nucleotides, the CDR3 is TGTGCCAGCAGCTCAGGGGGCAAGTCGACTCAAGAGACCCAGTACTTC. Translation: CASSSGGKSTQETQYF.

This chain connects TRBV27 to TRBJ1-5; D not resolved. Per germline, CDR1 MNHEY and CDR2 SMNVEV (reference sequence). The CDR3 is made up of 15 amino acids. V lost 3 bases, J lost 0 bases, and 9 bases lay in between. CDR3 sequence: CASSFRGNSNQPQHF. CDR3 bases: TGTGCCAGCAGTTTTCGAGGGAATAGCAATCAGCCCCAGCATTTT.

The rearrangement links TRBV28 to TRBJ1-5, with TRBD1 matching 9 bases. Per the germline V gene, CDR1 is MDHEN and CDR2 is SYDVKM. This CDR3 region has 17 residues. The trim removed 5 bases at V and 6 bases at J, leaving 14 bases unmatched. CDR3 sequence: CASSPPAAGTGSQPQHF. The CDR3 bases are TGTGCCAGCAGTCCGCCTGCCGCCGGGACAGGGAGTCAGCCCCAGCATTTT. The full variable domain, in which reference TRBV28 and TRBJ1-5 provide the parts outside the CDR3, is DVKVTQSSRYLVKRTGEKVFLECVQDMDHENMFWYRQDPGLGLRLIYFSYDVKMKEKGDIPEGYSVSREKKERFSLILESASTNQTSMYLCASSPPAAGTGSQPQHFGDGTRLSIL.

The chain employs TRBV3-1 (or the pseudogene TRBV3-2) and TRBJ1-1; D gene ambiguous. CDR1 is LGHDT and CDR2 is YNNKEL in the germline V gene (reference sequence). The V end was cut by 4 bases, the J end by 0 bases, with 9 bases between. CDR3 length: 14 residues. The CDR3 region is CASSPRLMNTEAFF. The CDR3 DNA reads TGTGCCAGCAGCCCCCGACTCATGAACACTGAAGCTTTCTTT.

The chain recombines TRBV18 with TRBJ1-5; 12 bases agree with TRBD1. The CDR3 is 15 residues long. The V segment lost 8 bases and the J segment 7 bases; nucleotides outside the gene matches: 9. In germline, CDR1 is KGHSH, CDR2 LQKENI. CDR3 residues: CASRSGTGGRQPQHF. CDR3 in DNA: TGTGCCAGCCGATCCGGGACAGGGGGCCGGCAGCCCCAGCATTTT. The entire variable domain, with the rest obtained from reference TRBV18 and TRBJ1-5, is as follows: NAGVMQNPRHLVRRRGQEARLRCSPMKGHSHVYWYRQLPEEGLKFMVYLQKENIIDESGMPKERFSAEFPKEGPSILRIQQVVRGDSAAYFCASRSGTGGRQPQHFGDGTRLSIL.

V is TRBV29-1 and J is TRBJ2-7, with a possible D match to TRBD1 (6 bases). The CDR3 has 13 amino acids. CDR1 and CDR2 from the germline V gene are SQVTM and ANQGSEA. V was cut by 8 bases and J by 2 bases, with 16 bases left in between. CDR3 sequence reads: CSFGAGAPYEQYF. The CDR3 DNA reads TGCAGCTTCGGGGCAGGGGCACCCTACGAGCAGTACTTC.

The V gene is TRBV3-1 (or the pseudogene TRBV3-2), the J gene TRBJ1-6, with a weak D call TRBD1 (5 bases). This CDR3 contains 19 residues. The germline V gene has CDR1 LGHDT and CDR2 YNNKEL (reference sequence). Trimming took off 4 bases at V and 6 bases at J, with 25 bases between the two ends. The CDR3 reads CASSRRPPGLEVVNSPLHF. The CDR3 DNA follows: TGTGCCAGCAGCCGCCGTCCGCCGGGACTGGAGGTCGTTAATTCACCCCTCCACTTT.

The chain combines TRBV7-3 with TRBJ2-1; unclear D gene. The CDR3 contains 13 residues. Trimming left V 2 bases short and J 6 bases short, with 8 bases between. Germline CDR1 is SGHTA and CDR2 is FQGTGA. CDR3 protein: CASSLQEFNEQFF. Here the CDR3 DNA reads TGTGCCAGCAGCTTACAGGAATTCAATGAGCAGTTCTTC.

V is TRBV6-5 and J is TRBJ1-3; tentatively, D is TRBD1 (6 bases). Looked up from germline, CDR1 is MNHEY and CDR2 is SVGAGI. Trimming pared 0 bases from V and 6 bases from J, leaving 12 bases between. There are 15 residues in the CDR3. CDR3 sequence (DNA): TGTGCCAGCAGTTACTCACGGGACATCGCAAACACCATATATTTT. Its protein product is CASSYSRDIANTIYF.

The J gene is TRBJ2-7, the V gene TRBV7-2; 14 bases match TRBD2. J gave up 6 bases and V 5 bases, and 9 bases lay outside the gene matches. This CDR3 region has 16 residues. Germline CDR1 and CDR2: SGHTA and FQGNSA. DNA of the CDR3: TGTGCCAGCAGCCCCAGACTAGCGGGAGGGAGAGGCGAGCAGTACTTC. This encodes CASSPRLAGGRGEQYF.

The chain has TRBV15 and TRBJ1-1; TRBD1 matches 9 bases. Germline CDR1 LNHNV, CDR2 YYDKDF (reference sequence). J gave up 4 bases and V 3 bases, and 9 bases lay outside the gene matches. This CDR3 has 16 residues. The CDR3 reads CATSRDRGFVGTEAFF. Here the CDR3 DNA reads TGTGCCACCAGCAGGGACAGGGGATTCGTGGGCACTGAAGCTTTCTTT.

The V and J genes are TRBV6-5 and TRBJ2-1; D is uncertain. The V and J ends lost 5 bases and 5 bases respectively, with 13 bases between them. Germline CDR1 and CDR2: MNHEY and SVGAGI. This CDR3 region has 14 residues. CDR3 region: CASSLIATDNEQFF. In DNA form, the CDR3 reads TGTGCCAGCAGTCTAATCGCAACGGACAATGAGCAGTTCTTC.

The chain links TRBV6-5 to TRBJ1-6, with 11 bases identical to TRBD1. Germline CDR1 and CDR2: MNHEY and SVGAGI. Trimming removed 4 bases from V and 6 bases from J; junction bases left unmatched: 2. The CDR3 is made up of 15 amino acids. CDR3 sequence: CASSSGTGGNSPLHF. The CDR3 DNA is TGTGCCAGCAGTTCCGGGACAGGGGGTAATTCACCCCTCCACTTT.

V gene TRBV19 combines with J gene TRBJ2-5, with D maybe TRBD2 (6 bases). The germline V gene encodes CDR1 LNHDA and CDR2 SQIVND (reference sequence). There are 14 residues in the CDR3. With 5 bases removed from V and 5 bases from J, the gap between germline ends came to 15 bases. DNA of the CDR3: TGTGCCAGTAGTCCGGGTGGGGGACTCGAGACCCAGTACTTC. It translates to CASSPGGGLETQYF.